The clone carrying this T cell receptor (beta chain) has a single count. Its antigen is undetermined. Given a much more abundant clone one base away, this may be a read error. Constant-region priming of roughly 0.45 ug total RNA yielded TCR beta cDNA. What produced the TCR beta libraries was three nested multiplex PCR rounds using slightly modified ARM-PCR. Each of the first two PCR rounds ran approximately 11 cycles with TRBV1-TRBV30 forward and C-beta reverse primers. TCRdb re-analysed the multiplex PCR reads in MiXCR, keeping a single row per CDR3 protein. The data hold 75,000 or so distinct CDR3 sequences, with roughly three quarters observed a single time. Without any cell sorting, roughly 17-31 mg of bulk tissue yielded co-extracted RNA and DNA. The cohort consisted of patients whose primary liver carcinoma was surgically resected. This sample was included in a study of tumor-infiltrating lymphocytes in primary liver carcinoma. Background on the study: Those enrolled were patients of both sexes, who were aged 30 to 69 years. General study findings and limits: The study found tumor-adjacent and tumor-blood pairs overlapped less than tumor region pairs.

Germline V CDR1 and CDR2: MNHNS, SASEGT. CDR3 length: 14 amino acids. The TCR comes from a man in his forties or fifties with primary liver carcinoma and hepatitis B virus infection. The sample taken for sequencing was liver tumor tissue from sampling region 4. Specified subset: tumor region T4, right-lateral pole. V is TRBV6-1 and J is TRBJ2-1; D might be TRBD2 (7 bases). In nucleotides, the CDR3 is TGTGCCAGCAGTGAAGCGAGGGGGGGTAATGAGCACTTCTTC. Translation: CASSEARGGNEHFF.